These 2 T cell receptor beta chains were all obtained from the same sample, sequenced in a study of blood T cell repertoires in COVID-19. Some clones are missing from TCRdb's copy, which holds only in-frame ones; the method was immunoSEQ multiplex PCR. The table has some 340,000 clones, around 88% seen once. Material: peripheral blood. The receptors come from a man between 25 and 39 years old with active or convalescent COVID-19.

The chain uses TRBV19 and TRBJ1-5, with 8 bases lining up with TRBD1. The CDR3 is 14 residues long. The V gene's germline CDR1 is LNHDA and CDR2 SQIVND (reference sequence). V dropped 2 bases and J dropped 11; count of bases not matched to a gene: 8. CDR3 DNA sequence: TGTGCCAGTAGTATACAGGGGGCCCGAGCGACCCAGCATTTT. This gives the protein CASSIQGARATQHF.

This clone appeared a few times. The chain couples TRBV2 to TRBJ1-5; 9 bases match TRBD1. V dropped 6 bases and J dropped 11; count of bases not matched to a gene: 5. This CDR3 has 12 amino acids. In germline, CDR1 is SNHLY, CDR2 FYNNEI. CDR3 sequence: CASRGTGITQHF. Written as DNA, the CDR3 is TGTGCCAGCAGGGGGACAGGGATCACCCAGCATTTT.